This T cell receptor (beta chain) derives from a study of cytomegalovirus exposure and HLA in healthy donors. J lost 8 bases, V lost 5 bases, and 8 bases had no gene match. The CDR3 spans 14 residues. CDR1 is SNHLY, CDR2 FYNNEI, per germline. Healthy bone marrow donors made up the donors. It was with 60 Vbeta and 13 Jbeta primers that the PCR ran. The repertoire was sequenced with immunoSEQ multiplex PCR; TCRdb's copy has only in-frame clones and lacks some. The sample has about 120,000 clones; 80% are singletons. The origin of this receptor is a female donor in good health and CMV-seronegative. This chain uses TRBV2 with TRBJ2-4; 8 bases align to TRBD1. Sample: PBMCs. The CDR3 nucleotides read TGTGCCAGCAGTCCGGGCAGGGGGCGGGACATTCAGTACTTC. Translated: CASSPGRGRDIQYF. Drawing the rest from reference TRBV2 and TRBJ2-4, the complete variable domain is EPEVTQTPSHQVTQMGQEVILRCVPISNHLYFYWYRQILGQKVEFLVSFYNNEISEKSEIFDDQFSVERPDGSNFTLKIRSTKLEDSAMYFCASSPGRGRDIQYFGAGTRLSVL.